The rows below give T cell receptor beta chains drawn from one sample of a study of shared clonotypes between healthy human individuals. Sequenced by immunoSEQ multiplex PCR; TCRdb stores in-frame clones only, minus some. Of some 2,500,000 clones listed, 93% are singletons. Sample: naive CD4+ T cells from PBMCs. All receptors derive from a man in his late teens or twenties in good health. Some clones in this sample may be carry-over from other donors' samples. Both conserved end residues are part of each CDR3. Each record gives: J gene, D gene, clone size, V gene, CDR3 protein, CDR3 DNA. The D gene is left open where the match is weak. Clone size is given for some rows only: seen once, a few or many times, or a class if the clone is expanded.

TRBJ1-4 | TRBD1 | NA | TRBV9 | CASSVVGGTDEKLFF | TGTGCCAGCAGCGTAGTAGGGGGGACAGATGAAAAACTGTTTTTT
TRBJ1-2 | NA | NA | TRBV19 | CASSIPQFRYGYTF | TGTGCCAGTAGTATACCACAGTTTCGCTATGGCTACACCTTC
TRBJ2-2 | NA | NA | TRBV5-6 | CASSLYRVSGELFF | TGTGCCAGCAGCTTGTACAGGGTCTCCGGGGAGCTGTTTTTT
TRBJ2-7 | NA | NA | TRBV29-1 | CSVGQDSYEQYF | TGCAGCGTTGGTCAGGACTCCTACGAGCAGTACTTC
TRBJ2-3 | NA | NA | TRBV27 | CASSLSIRDLWGDTQYF | TGTGCCAGCAGTTTATCGATCCGGGATCTCTGGGGAGATACGCAGTATTTT
TRBJ2-7 | NA | NA | TRBV29-1 | CSAETGEIYEQYF | TGCAGCGCCGAGACAGGAGAGATCTACGAGCAGTACTTC
TRBJ2-1 | NA | once | TRBV10-3 | CATAVGDLGEQFF | TGTGCCACCGCAGTCGGGGACCTGGGAGAGCAGTTCTTC
TRBJ2-2 | TRBD2 | NA | TRBV6-6 | CASGLAAGELFF | TGTGCCAGCGGACTAGCGGCCGGGGAGCTGTTTTTT
TRBJ1-2 | TRBD1 | NA | TRBV28 | CASSLPSWDREGGYTF | TGTGCCAGCAGTCTTCCAAGCTGGGACAGGGAGGGTGGCTACACCTTC
TRBJ1-1 | NA | NA | TRBV25-1 | CASSEPLAGDTEAFF | TGTGCCAGCAGTGAACCTTTGGCTGGCGACACTGAAGCTTTCTTT
TRBJ2-2 | NA | NA | TRBV4-2 | CASSPDVGSSGGTGELFF | TGTGCCAGCAGCCCCGATGTGGGGTCCAGCGGCGGCACCGGGGAGCTGTTTTTT
TRBJ2-3 | TRBD2 | NA | TRBV10-2 | CASSPSSGVDTQYF | TGCGCCAGCAGTCCTTCTAGCGGGGTGGATACGCAGTATTTT
TRBJ2-5 | NA | NA | TRBV5-1 | CASSRGSEGTQYF | TGCGCCAGCAGCCGGGGAAGCGAAGGGACCCAGTACTTC
TRBJ2-4 | NA | NA | TRBV11-2 | CASSRGGLANIQYF | TGTGCCAGCAGCAGGGGGGGGCTGGCAAACATTCAGTACTTC
TRBJ1-2 | NA | once | TRBV29-1 | CSALVGGAYYGYTF | TGCAGCGCCCTAGTAGGGGGGGCCTACTATGGCTACACCTTC
TRBJ1-4 | TRBD1 | NA | TRBV7-9 | CASILSGRGETNEKLFF | TGTGCCAGCATCTTAAGTGGCAGGGGGGAAACTAATGAAAAACTGTTTTTT
TRBJ2-7 | NA | NA | TRBV5-5 | CASSLDTGTEQYF | TGTGCCAGCAGCTTGGATACAGGGACCGAGCAGTACTTC
TRBJ2-7 | NA | once | TRBV12-1 | CASSHRQGSSYEQYF | TGTGCCAGCAGCCATAGACAGGGAAGCTCCTACGAGCAGTACTTC
TRBJ2-1 | TRBD2 | once | TRBV11-3 | CASSSPGLVHEQFF | TGTGCCAGCAGCTCCCCGGGACTAGTTCATGAGCAGTTCTTC
TRBJ2-5 | TRBD2 | NA | TRBV6-5 | CASSRDGLAGGGQYF | TGTGCCAGCAGTCGAGACGGACTAGCGGGAGGAGGGCAGTACTTC
TRBJ1-1 | NA | NA | TRBV5-6 | CASSLWGAPQNTEAFF | TGTGCCAGCAGCTTGTGGGGGGCCCCACAGAACACTGAAGCTTTCTTT
TRBJ2-1 | TRBD1 | NA | TRBV6-1 | CASTSDRVYNEQFF | TGTGCCAGCACTAGTGACAGGGTCTACAATGAGCAGTTCTTC
TRBJ2-2 | TRBD2 | NA | TRBV28 | CASSFPAGGGGELFF | TGTGCCAGCAGTTTCCCGGCGGGAGGTGGCGGGGAGCTGTTTTTT
TRBJ1-1 | NA | few | TRBV29-1 | CSVRVGGDTEAFF | TGCAGCGTTAGAGTGGGAGGAGACACTGAAGCTTTCTTT
TRBJ2-7 | TRBD2 | NA | TRBV9 | CASSVLAGVPYEQYF | TGTGCCAGCAGCGTACTAGCGGGAGTCCCCTACGAGCAGTACTTC
TRBJ2-2 | NA | NA | TRBV2 | CASRRGNTGELFF | TGTGCCAGCAGACGAGGGAACACCGGGGAGCTGTTTTTT
TRBJ1-4 | TRBD1 | NA | TRBV5-1 | CASSPIDRGHEKLFF | TGCGCCAGCAGCCCGATTGACAGGGGGCATGAAAAACTGTTTTTT
TRBJ1-2 | NA | NA | TRBV6-5 | CASSYSLIYGYTF | TGTGCCAGCAGTTACTCATTAATCTATGGCTACACCTTC
TRBJ1-5 | NA | NA | TRBV28 | CAIGARQGRNLGQPQHF | TGTGCCATTGGGGCGCGGCAGGGCCGCAACCTAGGACAGCCCCAGCATTTT
TRBJ1-3 | NA | NA | TRBV5-8 | CASSDIGRSGNTIYF | TGTGCCAGCAGCGATATAGGGCGCTCTGGAAACACCATATATTTT
TRBJ1-2 | NA | NA | TRBV5-6 | CASSLVRDYGYTF | TGTGCCAGCAGCTTGGTCAGGGACTATGGCTACACCTTC
TRBJ1-1 | NA | NA | TRBV28 | CASSLTENTEAFF | TGTGCCAGCAGTCTTACAGAGAACACTGAAGCTTTCTTT
TRBJ2-3 | NA | NA | TRBV5-1 | CASSLSKPSTDTQYF | TGCGCCAGCAGCTTGAGCAAGCCTAGCACAGATACGCAGTATTTT
TRBJ2-7 | TRBD2 | NA | TRBV11-3 | CASSLDLGGGRGYEQYF | TGTGCCAGCAGCTTAGACTTGGGGGGAGGGAGAGGCTACGAGCAGTACTTC
TRBJ1-2 | TRBD1 | NA | TRBV28 | CASSWGQHFYGYTF | TGTGCCAGCAGTTGGGGACAGCATTTCTATGGCTACACCTTC
TRBJ1-6 | NA | NA | TRBV4-1 | CASSQVPGEDSPLHF | TGCGCCAGCAGCCAAGTCCCGGGGGAAGATTCACCCCTCCACTTT
TRBJ2-1 | TRBD2 | NA | TRBV27 | CASSLWSSGSYNEQFF | TGTGCCAGCAGTTTATGGTCTAGCGGCTCCTACAATGAGCAGTTCTTC
TRBJ2-7 | NA | NA | TRBV6-5 | CASSPRGGTAYEQYF | TGTGCCAGCAGCCCTCGAGGGGGGACAGCCTACGAGCAGTACTTC
TRBJ2-2 | NA | NA | TRBV7-9 | CASSPLGTNANTGELFF | TGTGCCAGCAGCCCTCTTGGGACAAACGCGAACACCGGGGAGCTGTTTTTT
TRBJ2-3 | NA | NA | TRBV7-8 | CASSFERFTSTDTQYF | TGTGCCAGCAGCTTCGAGCGTTTTACTAGCACAGATACGCAGTATTTT
TRBJ2-1 | TRBD2 | NA | TRBV5-1 | CASSLAPGLLIEQFF | TGCGCCAGCAGCTTGGCCCCGGGACTACTTATTGAGCAGTTCTTC
TRBJ2-3 | TRBD2 | NA | TRBV5-5 | CASSFGLAGGLSYTDTQYF | TGTGCCAGCAGCTTCGGTCTAGCGGGAGGCCTTTCATACACAGATACGCAGTATTTT
TRBJ1-1 | TRBD1 | few | TRBV4-2 | CASSRTGANTEAFF | TGTGCCAGCAGCCGAACAGGGGCGAACACTGAAGCTTTCTTT
TRBJ2-7 | TRBD2 | NA | TRBV5-4 | CASSLGTSGTYEQYF | TGTGCCAGCAGCCTCGGGACTAGCGGAACCTACGAGCAGTACTTC
TRBJ1-1 | NA | NA | TRBV18 | CASSPQLRGTRDTEAFF | TGTGCCAGCTCACCGCAGCTCCGGGGAACCCGGGACACTGAAGCTTTCTTT
TRBJ2-3 | TRBD2 | NA | TRBV18 | CASSPREASGADTQYF | TGTGCCAGCTCACCAAGAGAGGCTAGCGGGGCAGATACGCAGTATTTT
TRBJ2-7 | NA | NA | TRBV5-1 | CASRPSFLDPEQYF | TGCGCCAGCAGACCCTCGTTTTTAGACCCCGAGCAGTACTTC
TRBJ1-1 | NA | few | TRBV30 | CAWSQGITEAFF | TGTGCCTGGAGTCAGGGTATCACTGAAGCTTTCTTT
TRBJ2-3 | TRBD1 | few | TRBV6-6 | CASSRQGAQGTDTQYF | TGTGCCAGCAGTCGACAGGGGGCGCAGGGCACAGATACGCAGTATTTT
TRBJ1-1 | NA | NA | TRBV19 | CASSIRGDLNTEAFF | TGTGCCAGTAGTATAAGGGGGGACCTGAACACTGAAGCTTTCTTT
TRBJ2-1 | TRBD2 | NA | TRBV5-4 | CASGGTSGRVDEQFF | TGTGCCAGCGGCGGGACTAGCGGGAGAGTAGATGAGCAGTTCTTC
TRBJ2-3 | NA | NA | TRBV7-3 | CASSLLGRTSTDTQYF | TGTGCCAGCAGCTTACTGGGGCGCACTAGCACAGATACGCAGTATTTT
TRBJ2-7 | TRBD2 | NA | TRBV18 | CASSPSSGTSYEQYF | TGTGCCAGCTCACCATCTAGCGGGACCTCCTACGAGCAGTACTTC
TRBJ2-1 | TRBD2 | once | TRBV5-8 | CASSRLGLADRYNEQFF | TGTGCCAGCAGCCGTCTTGGACTAGCGGACCGATACAATGAGCAGTTCTTC